This T cell receptor beta chain was profiled in a study of shared clonotypes between healthy human individuals. The germline CDR1 and CDR2 sequences are GTSNPN and SVGIG (reference sequence). The V segment lost 5 bases and the J segment 2 bases; nucleotides outside the gene matches: 3. This CDR3 has 14 residues. The genomic DNA of each subset was split evenly across several immunoSEQ plates. The assay was immunoSEQ multiplex PCR, and TCRdb's table has in-frame clones only and misses some. The sample has under 600,000 clones, around 77% seen once. Findings and limits, study-wide: Measured sharing among donors was expected to vary with sequencing depth.

Comment on this clone: Antigen: not known.

The sequenced sample consisted of PBMCs. V gene TRBV30 combines with J gene TRBJ2-4, with 10 positions matching TRBD1. The TCR originated in a woman in her thirties or forties in good health. Some clones in this sample may be carry-over from other donors' samples. The CDR3, as DNA: TGTGCCTGGGGGACAGGGGTTTCCAAAAACATTCAGTACTTC. This sequence encodes CAWGTGVSKNIQYF.